This T cell receptor (beta chain) was sequenced for a study of blood T cells in healthy people across ages. Losses at the gene ends were 10 bases for V and 3 bases for J; bases not matched to a gene: 6. Germline CDR1 and CDR2: SNHLY and FYNNEI. The CDR3 runs to 13 residues. Together with a sample-barcoded 5' primer, a J-beta primer mix was included in a second PCR lasting about 7 to 11 cycles. TCRdb redid the calling of the 5' RACE reads with MiXCR, one entry per CDR3 protein. The table has approximately 800,000 distinct CDR3 sequences, 36% seen once; the top ten hold 10% to 15%. The V and J genes are TRBV2 and TRBJ2-5, with 9 bases fitting TRBD1. This TCR was recovered from a man younger than 30 in good health. Sequencing was performed on blood. The CDR3 region has the DNA TGTGCCACCAAAAGGGACAGGGAAGAGACCCAGTACTTC. This codes for CATKRDREETQYF.